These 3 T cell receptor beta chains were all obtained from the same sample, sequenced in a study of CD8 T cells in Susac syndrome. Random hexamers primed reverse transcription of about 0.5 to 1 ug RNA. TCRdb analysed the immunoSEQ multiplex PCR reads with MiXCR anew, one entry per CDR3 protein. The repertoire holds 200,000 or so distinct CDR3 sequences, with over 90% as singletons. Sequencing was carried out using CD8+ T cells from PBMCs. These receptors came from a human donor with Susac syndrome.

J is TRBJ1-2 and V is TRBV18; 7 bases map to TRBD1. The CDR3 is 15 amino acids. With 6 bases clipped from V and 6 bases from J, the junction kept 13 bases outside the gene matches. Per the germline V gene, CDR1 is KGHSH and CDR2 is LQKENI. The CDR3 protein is CASSDLDRTGHGYTF. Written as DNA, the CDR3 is TGTGCCAGCTCCGATTTAGACCGGACAGGACATGGCTACACCTTC.

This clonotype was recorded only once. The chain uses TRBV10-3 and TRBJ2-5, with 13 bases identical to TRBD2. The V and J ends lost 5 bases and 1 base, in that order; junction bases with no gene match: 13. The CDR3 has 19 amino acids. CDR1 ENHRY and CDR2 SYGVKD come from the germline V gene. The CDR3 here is CAISHRGIGTSGIQETQYF. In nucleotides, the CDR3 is TGTGCCATCAGTCACAGGGGCATAGGGACTAGCGGGATCCAAGAGACCCAGTACTTC.

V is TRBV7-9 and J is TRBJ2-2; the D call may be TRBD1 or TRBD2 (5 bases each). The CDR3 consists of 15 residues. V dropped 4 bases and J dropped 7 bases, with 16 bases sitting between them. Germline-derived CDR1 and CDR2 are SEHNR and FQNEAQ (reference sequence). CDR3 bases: TGTGCCAGCAGCTCCATGCAGGGAGACGGCGGGGAGCTGTTTTTT. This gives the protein CASSSMQGDGGELFF. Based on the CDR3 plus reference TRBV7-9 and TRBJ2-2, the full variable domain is DTGVSQNPRHKITKRGQNVTFRCDPISEHNRLYWYRQTLGQGPEFLTYFQNEAQLEKSRLLSDRFSAERPKGSFSTLEIQRTEQGDSAMYLCASSSMQGDGGELFFGEGSRLTVL.